The rows below give T cell receptor beta chains drawn from one sample of a study of early stage breast cancer tumors. Produced via immunoSEQ multiplex PCR; TCRdb's table is partial and in-frame only. The table has about 72,000 clones, around 85% seen once; the top ten hold under 4%. Source material: blood. The receptors originated from a person between 55 and 70 years old with breast cancer. Each CDR3 is given with its conserved first and last residue. The D gene is left open where the match is weak. Not every row has a clone size; where given, it reads once, few, many or a size class.

v_gene: TRBV28; d_gene: NA; j_gene: TRBJ1-3; abundance: NA; CDR3nt: TGTGCCAGCAGTCTTGGGGGGCGACCCTCTGGAAACACCATATATTTT; CDR3aa: CASSLGGRPSGNTIYF
v_gene: TRBV14; d_gene: NA; j_gene: TRBJ1-1; abundance: NA; CDR3nt: TGTGCCAGCAGCCCTTATAGAGTGAACACTGAAGCTTTCTTT; CDR3aa: CASSPYRVNTEAFF
v_gene: TRBV5-8; d_gene: NA; j_gene: TRBJ1-1; abundance: NA; CDR3nt: TGTGCCAGCAGCCCCCTTGATCTTAAGTATTTT; CDR3aa: CASSPLDLKYF
v_gene: TRBV5-1; d_gene: NA; j_gene: TRBJ1-2; abundance: few; CDR3nt: TGCGCCAGCAGCTTGACAGGGACGGACTATGGCTACACCTTC; CDR3aa: CASSLTGTDYGYTF
v_gene: TRBV5-6; d_gene: TRBD1; j_gene: TRBJ1-2; abundance: NA; CDR3nt: TGTGCCAGCAGCCCAGGACTCCGGACAGGGGACGAATATGGCTACACCTTC; CDR3aa: CASSPGLRTGDEYGYTF
v_gene: TRBV6-5; d_gene: NA; j_gene: TRBJ1-2; abundance: NA; CDR3nt: TGTGCCAGCAGTTACTCAGAGGGGGGGAACTATGGCTACACCTTC; CDR3aa: CASSYSEGGNYGYTF
v_gene: TRBV5-1; d_gene: NA; j_gene: TRBJ2-3; abundance: NA; CDR3nt: TGCGCCAGCAGCTTGCAAGGATTCACAGATACGCAGTATTTT; CDR3aa: CASSLQGFTDTQYF
v_gene: TRBV28; d_gene: NA; j_gene: TRBJ2-7; abundance: NA; CDR3nt: TGTGCCAGCAGTTTATCAGGCCACTACGAGCAGTACTTC; CDR3aa: CASSLSGHYEQYF
v_gene: TRBV6-5; d_gene: TRBD2; j_gene: TRBJ2-2; abundance: NA; CDR3nt: TGTGCCAGCAGTCGCGGGGGGACGAACACCGGGGAGCTGTTTTTT; CDR3aa: CASSRGGTNTGELFF
v_gene: TRBV25-1; d_gene: TRBD1; j_gene: TRBJ1-4; abundance: NA; CDR3nt: TGTGCCAGCAGTGTTAGACAGGGGGCTAATGAAAAACTGTTTTTT; CDR3aa: CASSVRQGANEKLFF
v_gene: TRBV18; d_gene: TRBD1; j_gene: TRBJ1-4; abundance: NA; CDR3nt: TGTGCCAGCTCACCAGACAGGGGTGTGGAAAAACTGTTTTTT; CDR3aa: CASSPDRGVEKLFF
v_gene: TRBV6-5; d_gene: NA; j_gene: TRBJ1-5; abundance: NA; CDR3nt: TGTGCCAGCAGCCAGGGTAACAATCAGCCCCAGCATTTT; CDR3aa: CASSQGNNQPQHF
v_gene: TRBV7-2; d_gene: TRBD1; j_gene: TRBJ1-2; abundance: NA; CDR3nt: TGTGCCAGCAGCTTAAACGCAGGGGGGCACTATGGCTACACCTTC; CDR3aa: CASSLNAGGHYGYTF
v_gene: TRBV7-3; d_gene: TRBD1; j_gene: TRBJ2-2; abundance: NA; CDR3nt: TGTGCCAGCAGCTCTACAGGGGTCCAGACCGGGGAGCTGTTTTTT; CDR3aa: CASSSTGVQTGELFF
v_gene: TRBV5-4; d_gene: NA; j_gene: TRBJ2-7; abundance: NA; CDR3nt: TGTGCCAGCAGCAAAGCGGGACAGCCCTACGAGCAGTACTTC; CDR3aa: CASSKAGQPYEQYF
v_gene: TRBV14; d_gene: NA; j_gene: TRBJ2-7; abundance: NA; CDR3nt: TGTGCCAGCAGCCAAGTAGGTCCCCTCGGGTGGTACGAGCAGTACTTC; CDR3aa: CASSQVGPLGWYEQYF
v_gene: TRBV30; d_gene: NA; j_gene: TRBJ1-5; abundance: NA; CDR3nt: TGTGCCTGGCAGGGAGAGATCAATCAGCCCCAGCATTTT; CDR3aa: CAWQGEINQPQHF
v_gene: TRBV4-1; d_gene: NA; j_gene: TRBJ1-3; abundance: NA; CDR3nt: TGCGCCAGCAGCCAGTTTTCATTGTACGGGGTCTCTGGAAACACCATATATTTT; CDR3aa: CASSQFSLYGVSGNTIYF
v_gene: TRBV30; d_gene: NA; j_gene: TRBJ2-7; abundance: NA; CDR3nt: TGTGCCTGGAGTGGAGACAAAAAAACCTACGAGCAGTACTTC; CDR3aa: CAWSGDKKTYEQYF
v_gene: TRBV5-1; d_gene: NA; j_gene: TRBJ1-4; abundance: NA; CDR3nt: TGCGCCAGCAGCTTCCTGGGAGGGCCTGCAACTAATGAAAAACTGTTTTTT; CDR3aa: CASSFLGGPATNEKLFF
v_gene: TRBV5-4; d_gene: NA; j_gene: TRBJ2-3; abundance: NA; CDR3nt: TGTGCCAGCAGCATAACTCCACAGGTACCTAGCACAGATACGCAGTATTTT; CDR3aa: CASSITPQVPSTDTQYF
v_gene: TRBV7-2; d_gene: TRBD2; j_gene: TRBJ2-3; abundance: few; CDR3nt: TGTGCCAGCAGCTTATGGGAGGGTACGCAGTATTTT; CDR3aa: CASSLWEGTQYF
v_gene: TRBV28; d_gene: TRBD2; j_gene: TRBJ2-1; abundance: NA; CDR3nt: TGTGCCAGCAGTCTCCTCGCGGGAGGGCCTTTCGGTGAGCAGTTCTTC; CDR3aa: CASSLLAGGPFGEQFF
v_gene: TRBV2; d_gene: NA; j_gene: TRBJ2-5; abundance: NA; CDR3nt: TGTGCCAGCAGTGAAACTATATGGGACAAGCAAGAGACCCAGTACTTC; CDR3aa: CASSETIWDKQETQYF
v_gene: TRBV18; d_gene: NA; j_gene: TRBJ1-5; abundance: few; CDR3nt: TGTGCCAGCGCAACGGGACTTAGCAATCAGCCCCAGCATTTT; CDR3aa: CASATGLSNQPQHF
v_gene: TRBV14; d_gene: NA; j_gene: TRBJ2-2; abundance: few; CDR3nt: TGTGCCAGCAGCCAGGGCAGGACCGACACCGGGGAGCTGTTTTTT; CDR3aa: CASSQGRTDTGELFF
v_gene: TRBV27; d_gene: NA; j_gene: TRBJ2-3; abundance: NA; CDR3nt: TGTGCCAGCAAGCTTGGGTACGCGGGCGGGGTGGCGGATACGCAGTATTTT; CDR3aa: CASKLGYAGGVADTQYF
v_gene: TRBV6-5; d_gene: TRBD2; j_gene: TRBJ2-7; abundance: few; CDR3nt: TGTGCCAGCAGCCGGGGGGGAGGCGAGCAGTACTTC; CDR3aa: CASSRGGGEQYF
v_gene: TRBV27; d_gene: TRBD2; j_gene: TRBJ2-7; abundance: few; CDR3nt: TGTGCCAGCGTTTCGACGAGCGGGGGGCGATACGAGCAGTACTTC; CDR3aa: CASVSTSGGRYEQYF
v_gene: TRBV18; d_gene: NA; j_gene: TRBJ2-3; abundance: once; CDR3nt: TGTGCCAGCTCACCACCGCTAGCAACAGATACGCAGTATTTT; CDR3aa: CASSPPLATDTQYF
v_gene: TRBV11-1; d_gene: NA; j_gene: TRBJ2-1; abundance: NA; CDR3nt: TGTGCCAGCAGCTTAGGGAGGAGGTCCTACAATGAGCAGTTCTTC; CDR3aa: CASSLGRRSYNEQFF
v_gene: TRBV19; d_gene: NA; j_gene: TRBJ2-2; abundance: NA; CDR3nt: TGTGCCAGTAGTGTGGCGGCAGCCACCGGGGAGCTGTTTTTT; CDR3aa: CASSVAAATGELFF
v_gene: TRBV5-8; d_gene: TRBD1; j_gene: TRBJ1-2; abundance: NA; CDR3nt: TGTGCCAGCAGCTACACGGACAGGGAAGTCTATGGCTACACCTTC; CDR3aa: CASSYTDREVYGYTF
v_gene: TRBV27; d_gene: TRBD2; j_gene: TRBJ2-7; abundance: few; CDR3nt: TGTGCCAGCAGGGGAGGGACTAGCGGCTCCTACGAGCAGTACTTC; CDR3aa: CASRGGTSGSYEQYF
v_gene: TRBV11-3; d_gene: TRBD1; j_gene: TRBJ2-5; abundance: once; CDR3nt: TGTGCCAGCAGCCCAGGGACAGGCAGAGGGGAGACCCAGTACTTC; CDR3aa: CASSPGTGRGETQYF
v_gene: TRBV2; d_gene: NA; j_gene: TRBJ2-2; abundance: few; CDR3nt: TGTGCCAGCTCCAGAAGCGCGAACACCGGGGAGCTGTTTTTT; CDR3aa: CASSRSANTGELFF
v_gene: TRBV18; d_gene: NA; j_gene: TRBJ1-2; abundance: NA; CDR3nt: TGTGCCAGCTCACCACCGGGAGGGGGCTATGGCTACACCTTC; CDR3aa: CASSPPGGGYGYTF
v_gene: TRBV9; d_gene: NA; j_gene: TRBJ2-3; abundance: NA; CDR3nt: TGTGCCAGCAGCGTAGCTGGGGGGAGTCTTGCAGATACGCAGTATTTT; CDR3aa: CASSVAGGSLADTQYF
v_gene: TRBV7-8; d_gene: NA; j_gene: TRBJ1-1; abundance: few; CDR3nt: TGTGCCAGCAGCTTCTCCGCGGGGAAGAACACTGAAGCTTTCTTT; CDR3aa: CASSFSAGKNTEAFF
v_gene: TRBV18; d_gene: NA; j_gene: TRBJ1-1; abundance: NA; CDR3nt: TGTGCCAGCTCACCCAACAGGGACACTGAAGCTTTCTTT; CDR3aa: CASSPNRDTEAFF
v_gene: TRBV2; d_gene: TRBD1; j_gene: TRBJ1-5; abundance: NA; CDR3nt: TGTGCCAGCAGGACAGGGCTAGAAGGTCAGCCCCAGCATTTT; CDR3aa: CASRTGLEGQPQHF
v_gene: TRBV5-6; d_gene: NA; j_gene: TRBJ2-5; abundance: NA; CDR3nt: TGTGCCAGCAGCTTTTTAATCGAGACCCAGTACTTC; CDR3aa: CASSFLIETQYF
v_gene: TRBV28; d_gene: TRBD2; j_gene: TRBJ2-5; abundance: NA; CDR3nt: TGTGCCAGCAACCCAGCGGGAGGGCCTGAGACCCAGTACTTC; CDR3aa: CASNPAGGPETQYF
v_gene: TRBV7-8; d_gene: NA; j_gene: TRBJ2-1; abundance: NA; CDR3nt: TGTGCCAGCAGCTTGCAGGGGACTACCTCCAGCTCCTACAATGAGCAGTTCTTC; CDR3aa: CASSLQGTTSSSYNEQFF
v_gene: TRBV9; d_gene: NA; j_gene: TRBJ2-3; abundance: NA; CDR3nt: TGTGCCAGCAGCGTAGAACCCGTGAGCACAGATACGCAGTATTTT; CDR3aa: CASSVEPVSTDTQYF
v_gene: TRBV5-1; d_gene: NA; j_gene: TRBJ2-3; abundance: NA; CDR3nt: TGCGCCAGCAGCTTCGGGGCGGGGGCTAGCACAGATACGCAGTATTTT; CDR3aa: CASSFGAGASTDTQYF
v_gene: TRBV27; d_gene: NA; j_gene: TRBJ1-2; abundance: NA; CDR3nt: TGTGCCAGCAGTTTATATGCAGGGGACTATGGCTACACCTTC; CDR3aa: CASSLYAGDYGYTF
v_gene: TRBV19; d_gene: NA; j_gene: TRBJ2-3; abundance: NA; CDR3nt: TGTGCCAGCGCACTATTAAATACAGATACGCAGTATTTT; CDR3aa: CASALLNTDTQYF
v_gene: TRBV2; d_gene: NA; j_gene: TRBJ2-2; abundance: NA; CDR3nt: TGTGCCAGCAGTGACCTAGCAAGGACCGGGGAGCTGTTTTTT; CDR3aa: CASSDLARTGELFF
v_gene: TRBV5-1; d_gene: NA; j_gene: TRBJ2-5; abundance: few; CDR3nt: TGCGCCAGCAGCTTCGAAGAGACCCAGTACTTC; CDR3aa: CASSFEETQYF
v_gene: TRBV29-1; d_gene: NA; j_gene: TRBJ2-3; abundance: NA; CDR3nt: TGCAGCGTTGAAATCGGAGGCACAGATACGCAGTATTTT; CDR3aa: CSVEIGGTDTQYF
v_gene: TRBV27; d_gene: NA; j_gene: TRBJ2-1; abundance: NA; CDR3nt: TGTGCCTCATCTCGCGCCGGCTCCTACAATGAGCAGTTCTTC; CDR3aa: CASSRAGSYNEQFF
v_gene: TRBV25-1; d_gene: NA; j_gene: TRBJ1-4; abundance: NA; CDR3nt: TGTGCCAGCAGTACCTGGGCAACTAATGAAAAACTGTTTTTT; CDR3aa: CASSTWATNEKLFF
v_gene: TRBV28; d_gene: NA; j_gene: TRBJ2-7; abundance: NA; CDR3nt: TGTGCCAGCAGTGCCTCTCCCTACGAGCAGTACTTC; CDR3aa: CASSASPYEQYF
v_gene: TRBV2; d_gene: NA; j_gene: TRBJ1-5; abundance: few; CDR3nt: TGTGCCAGCAGCCCCGGGCCAAATCAGCCCCAGCATTTT; CDR3aa: CASSPGPNQPQHF
v_gene: TRBV7-2; d_gene: NA; j_gene: TRBJ1-1; abundance: NA; CDR3nt: TGTGCCAGCAGCTTAGTACCTACCACTGAAGCTTTCTTT; CDR3aa: CASSLVPTTEAFF
v_gene: TRBV9; d_gene: NA; j_gene: TRBJ2-7; abundance: NA; CDR3nt: TGTGCCAGCAGCGTAGGGTTGATCTACGAGCAGTACTTC; CDR3aa: CASSVGLIYEQYF
v_gene: TRBV21-1; d_gene: NA; j_gene: TRBJ2-6; abundance: few; CDR3nt: TGTGCCAGCAGCCGATCAGGGTCTGGGGCCAACGTCCTGACTTTC; CDR3aa: CASSRSGSGANVLTF
v_gene: TRBV19; d_gene: NA; j_gene: TRBJ2-2; abundance: NA; CDR3nt: TGTGCCAGTAGAACCGGGACAAACACCGGGGAGCTGTTTTTT; CDR3aa: CASRTGTNTGELFF
v_gene: TRBV19; d_gene: NA; j_gene: TRBJ2-3; abundance: NA; CDR3nt: TGTGCCAGTAGTATGCCTGCAGATACGCAGTATTTT; CDR3aa: CASSMPADTQYF